The 28 T cell receptor beta chains below were found in one sample sequenced in a study of blood T cell repertoires in COVID-19. Here immunoSEQ multiplex PCR was the method, and the copy in TCRdb shows in-frame clones only, minus some. The table records about 230,000 clones, just over 85% of them present only once. Sequenced material: peripheral blood. The receptors stem from a man aged 50 to 59 with COVID-19, enrolled during active disease.

The chain carries TRBV27 and TRBJ2-1; tentative D call: TRBD2 (5 bases). V was shortened by 5 bases and J by 2 bases, with 25 bases between the two germline ends. CDR3 length equals 19 residues. Germline-derived CDR1 and CDR2 are MNHEY and SMNVEV (reference sequence). The CDR3 DNA reads TGTGCCAGCAGTCCTTTCCCCCTGGACTCACCTAGACCCTACAATGAGCAGTTCTTC. This gives the protein CASSPFPLDSPRPYNEQFF.

The chain is built from TRBV19 and TRBJ2-3; D gene uncertain. V dropped 5 bases and J dropped 6 bases, with 12 bases sitting between them. The CDR3 loop spans 13 amino acids. Germline-derived CDR1 and CDR2 are LNHDA and SQIVND (reference sequence). CDR3 sequence: CASSPGLRDTQYF. The CDR3 coding sequence is TGTGCCAGTAGTCCTGGGTTGAGGGATACGCAGTATTTT. Supplemented by reference TRBV19 and TRBJ2-3, the full variable domain reads DGGITQSPKYLFRKEGQNVTLSCEQNLNHDAMYWYRQDPGQGLRLIYYSQIVNDFQKGDIAEGYSVSREKKESFPLTVTSAQKNPTAFYLCASSPGLRDTQYFGPGTRLTVL.

This clone was counted once. CDR3 coding DNA: TGTGCCAGCAGCTTAACGCGGGGTCTCAATCAGCCCCAGCATTTT. Residues: CASSLTRGLNQPQHF. The J gene is TRBJ1-5, the V gene TRBV7-2; no firm D call. The CDR3 totals 15 residues. The V end was cut by 2 bases, the J end by 3 bases, with 11 bases between. CDR1 SGHTA and CDR2 FQGNSA come from the germline V gene. The variable domain in full, completed from reference TRBV7-2 and TRBJ1-5, reads GAGVSQSPSNKVTEKGKDVELRCDPISGHTALYWYRQSLGQGLEFLIYFQGNSAPDKSGLPSDRFSAERTGGSVSTLTIQRTQQEDSAVYLCASSLTRGLNQPQHFGDGTRLSIL.

The gene calls are TRBV5-1 and TRBJ2-1, with a weak D call TRBD1 (5 bases). The CDR3 totals 16 residues. Germline V CDR1 and CDR2: SGHRS, YFSETQ. The germline V and J ends were trimmed by 3 bases and 4 bases, with 17 bases remaining between them. The DNA of the CDR3 is TGCGCCAGCAGCTCCGACAGTATTCAAATTTACAATGAGCAGTTCTTC. Residues: CASSSDSIQIYNEQFF.

The chain joins TRBV2 to TRBJ2-7; 9 bases align to TRBD2. CDR1 and CDR2 (germline): SNHLY, FYNNEI. The CDR3 length is 14 residues. V shed 6 bases, J shed 0 bases, and the junction held 3 bases outside the gene matches. As DNA, the CDR3 is TGTGCCAGCAGAGGGGGACTAGCCTCCTACGAGCAGTACTTC. As protein: CASRGGLASYEQYF.

CDR3 sequence: CASGQQGYGYTF. The CDR3 DNA reads TGTGCCAGTGGCCAACAGGGATATGGCTACACCTTC. The rearrangement uses TRBV3-1 (or the pseudogene TRBV3-2) and TRBJ1-2, with D perhaps matching TRBD1 (6 bases). CDR1 and CDR2 (germline): LGHDT, YNNKEL (reference sequence). Trimming pared 9 bases from V and 5 bases from J, leaving 13 bases between. The CDR3 spans 12 residues.

The chain carries TRBV10-2 and TRBJ2-7; D perhaps matches TRBD1 (7 bases). V lost 1 base and J lost 4, with 17 bases in between. The CDR3 has 16 residues. Germline values: CDR1 WSHSY, CDR2 SAAADI. The CDR3 here is CASSEWRDRRPYEQYF. Written as DNA, the CDR3 is TGCGCCAGCAGTGAGTGGCGGGACAGACGACCTTACGAGCAGTACTTC.

The CDR3 DNA is TGTGCCTGGAGCGACTCGGGGGGGGAAAAACTGTTTTTT. As protein: CAWSDSGGEKLFF. This sequence joins TRBV30 and TRBJ1-4, with D possibly matching TRBD1 (5 bases). This CDR3 is built from 13 residues. The germline gives CDR1 GTSNPN, CDR2 SVGIG (reference sequence). V shed 3 bases and J shed 8 bases, with 13 bases lying between them.

This chain connects TRBV7-3 to TRBJ2-1; tentatively, D is TRBD2 (6 bases). CDR1 is SGHTA, CDR2 FQGTGA, per germline. Trimming took 2 bases from V and 5 from J, leaving 7 bases between them. The CDR3 length is 13 residues. The CDR3 region is CASSLSGDNEQFF. In nucleotides, the CDR3 is TGTGCCAGCAGCTTATCGGGGGACAATGAGCAGTTCTTC.

The V call is TRBV3-1 (or the pseudogene TRBV3-2), the J call TRBJ2-7; D is undetermined. The CDR3 has 14 residues. The V gene lost 2 bases and the J gene lost 2 bases, with 10 bases spanning the gap. Germline V gene lookup returns CDR1 LGHDT and CDR2 YNNKEL (reference sequence). This CDR3 reads CASSQRPGTYEQYF. DNA for the CDR3: TGTGCCAGCAGCCAACGGCCAGGTACCTACGAGCAGTACTTC.

The genes are TRBV20-1 and TRBJ2-5; the match to TRBD2 covers 9 bases. V lost 3 bases and J lost 3; bases outside the gene matches: 2. The germline CDR1 and CDR2 sequences are DFQATT and SNEGSKA (reference sequence). This CDR3 has 13 residues. The CDR3: CSASSSGEETQYF. CDR3 in DNA: TGCAGTGCTAGTTCTAGCGGGGAAGAGACCCAGTACTTC.

The chain uses TRBV5-1 and TRBJ2-5, with 9 bases identical to TRBD1. Germline values: CDR1 SGHRS, CDR2 YFSETQ. Trimming took 1 base from V and 1 from J; bases not matched to a gene: 2. This CDR3 contains 15 residues. The CDR3 loop reads CASSLWGQGQETQYF. The CDR3, as DNA: TGCGCCAGCAGCTTGTGGGGACAGGGCCAAGAGACCCAGTACTTC.

The V and J genes are TRBV5-4 and TRBJ2-7; perhaps TRBD2 as D (5 bases). V was clipped by 0 bases and J by 3 bases, with 10 bases between them. This CDR3 spans 14 amino acids. CDR1 SGHNT and CDR2 YYREEE come from the germline V gene (reference sequence). CDR3: CASSLASSNYEQYF. For the CDR3, the DNA is TGTGCCAGCAGCTTGGCTTCTAGCAACTACGAGCAGTACTTC.

The V gene is TRBV2, the J gene TRBJ2-5, with D possibly being TRBD1 (7 bases). CDR1 and CDR2 from the germline V gene are SNHLY and FYNNEI. Trimming took off 6 bases at V and 8 bases at J, with 16 bases between the two ends. This CDR3 comprises 13 residues. The CDR3 loop reads CASRGGQTHTQYF. The CDR3 DNA reads as TGTGCCAGCAGGGGGGGACAGACCCATACCCAGTACTTC.

This clone was recorded a few times. The chain's CDR3 is CASSQFAGGPYNEQYF. As DNA, the CDR3 is TGTGCCAGCAGCCAATTCGCGGGAGGGCCCTACAACGAGCAGTACTTC. The chain combines TRBV3-1 (or the pseudogene TRBV3-2) with TRBJ2-7; 9 nucleotides align to TRBD2. After removal of 2 bases from V and 5 bases from J, the junction contained 10 bases not matched to a gene. The CDR3 loop spans 16 amino acids. The germline V gene encodes CDR1 LGHDT and CDR2 YNNKEL (reference sequence).

The rearrangement uses TRBV7-2 and TRBJ2-5; perhaps TRBD2 as D (6 bases). This CDR3 contains 13 residues. Looked up from germline, CDR1 is SGHTA and CDR2 is FQGNSA. The V end lost 4 bases, the J end lost 5 bases, and 11 bases lay between the germline ends. This CDR3 is CASSSLSGETQYF. Written as DNA, the CDR3 is TGTGCCAGCAGCTCCCTGAGCGGGGAGACCCAGTACTTC.

The CDR3 region has the DNA TGTGCCAGCAGTCCTACTCAAGATTCCGGGACATCCTACTACGAGCAGTACTTC. Protein sequence: CASSPTQDSGTSYYEQYF. The V and J genes are TRBV7-9 and TRBJ2-7; D perhaps matches TRBD1 (6 bases). Germline CDR1 and CDR2: SEHNR and FQNEAQ (reference sequence). V was pared by 6 bases and J by 3 bases, with 27 bases between. The CDR3 extends over 18 amino acids.

J is TRBJ2-1 and V is TRBV9, with 10 nucleotides matching TRBD2. The V gene end was trimmed by 2 bases and the J gene end by 3 bases; junction bases not matched to a gene: 5. Germline CDR1 is SGDLS and CDR2 is YYNGEE. The CDR3 extends over 16 amino acids. The CDR3 protein is CASSVQLAGIYNEQFF. In DNA form, the CDR3 reads TGTGCCAGCAGCGTCCAACTAGCGGGGATCTACAATGAGCAGTTCTTC. Variable domain in full (rest from reference TRBV9 and TRBJ2-1): DSGVTQTPKHLITATGQRVTLRCSPRSGDLSVYWYQQSLDQGLQFLIQYYNGEERAKGNILERFSAQQFPDLHSELNLSSLELGDSALYFCASSVQLAGIYNEQFFGPGTRLTVL.

Regarding this clone: Other DNA sequences in the sample encode the same CDR3. This sequence joins TRBV5-6 and TRBJ1-1; tentatively, D is TRBD1 (6 bases). This CDR3 contains 14 residues. The V end was cut by 1 base, the J end by 0 bases, with 7 bases between. The germline gives CDR1 SGHDT, CDR2 YYEEEE. For the CDR3, the DNA is TGTGCCAGCAGCTTGCAGGGGATGAACACTGAAGCTTTCTTT. Protein: CASSLQGMNTEAFF.

V is TRBV11-2 and J is TRBJ1-5; possible D gene TRBD1, 6 bases. This CDR3 has 15 amino acids. V was shortened by 5 bases and J by 2 bases, with 13 bases between the two germline ends. The V gene's germline CDR1 is SGHAT and CDR2 FQNNGV. CDR3 in DNA: TGTGCCAGCAGCCTCATACAGGGTCGCAATCAGCCCCAGCATTTT. Translated: CASSLIQGRNQPQHF. Full variable domain (missing parts from reference TRBV11-2 and TRBJ1-5): EAGVAQSPRYKIIEKRQSVAFWCNPISGHATLYWYQQILGQGPKLLIQFQNNGVVDDSQLPKDRFSAERLKGVDSTLKIQPAKLEDSAVYLCASSLIQGRNQPQHFGDGTRLSIL.

This chain joins TRBV7-3 and TRBJ2-1; 13 nucleotides agree with TRBD2. The J segment lost 7 bases and the V segment lost 6 bases, leaving 9 bases of the junction unmatched. The CDR3 is made up of 16 amino acids. CDR1 and CDR2 from the germline V gene are SGHTA and FQGTGA. CDR3 DNA: TGTGCCAGCAGAGCCCCGGGACTAGCGGGGCGAAATGAGCAGTTCTTC. Amino acids: CASRAPGLAGRNEQFF.

For this clone: The junction and the germline gene differ at one end; a read error may be behind it. The chain carries TRBV28 and TRBJ2-3; 15 nucleotides match TRBD2. Germline CDR1 reads MDHEN; CDR2 reads SYDVKM. CDR3 length: 19 residues. CDR3 DNA sequence: TGTGCCAGCTTCTCCTCCGGGACTAGCGGGGGGCCGGGCACAGACACGCAGTATTTT. This codes for CASFSSGTSGGPGTDTQYF.

The CDR3 sequence: CASSLVGLAGGGEQFF. The CDR3 region has the DNA TGTGCCAGCAGCTTGGTGGGACTAGCGGGAGGGGGTGAGCAGTTCTTC. V and J are TRBV5-5 and TRBJ2-1, with TRBD2 identical over 16 bases. Germline V gene sequence: CDR1 SGHKS, CDR2 YYEKEE (reference sequence). Germline trimming cut 0 bases from V and 9 bases from J; bases unmatched to any gene: 3. This CDR3 is 16 amino acids long.

This clone was found a few times. The gene calls are TRBV11-1 and TRBJ2-7; no firm D call. The CDR3 extends over 14 amino acids. Trimming took 0 bases from V and 4 from J, leaving 10 bases between them. CDR1 and CDR2 (germline): SGHAT, FQDESV (reference sequence). This CDR3 reads CASSLARGGYEQYF. The CDR3, as DNA: TGTGCCAGCAGCTTAGCGCGTGGCGGTTACGAGCAGTACTTC.

This clone has more than one count but fewer than ten. V gene TRBV7-2 combines with J gene TRBJ2-2; 8 nucleotides match TRBD1. The germline V gene encodes CDR1 SGHTA and CDR2 FQGNSA. The V segment lost 3 bases and the J segment 1 base; nucleotides outside the gene matches: 4. The CDR3 totals 16 residues. The CDR3 spells CASSLPGTGNTGELFF. For the CDR3, the DNA is TGTGCCAGCAGCTTGCCAGGGACAGGGAACACCGGGGAGCTGTTTTTT.

As concerns this clone: Its ends do not fully match the called genes, so a read error is possible. The V call is TRBV7-7, the J call TRBJ2-7, with D possibly TRBD1 on 7 matching bases. Looked up from germline, CDR1 is SSHAT and CDR2 is FNYEAQ (reference sequence). The CDR3 is made up of 12 amino acids. Here the CDR3 DNA reads TGTGCTAGCAGCCCTCAGGGGGGCGAGCAGTACTTC. Residues: CASSPQGGEQYF. Variable domain in full (rest from reference TRBV7-7 and TRBJ2-7): GAGVSQSPRYKVTKRGQDVTLRCDPISSHATLYWYQQALGQGPEFLTYFNYEAQPDKSGLPSDRFSAERPEGSISTLTIQRTEQRDSAMYRCASSPQGGEQYFGPGTRLTVT.

The count of this clone is one. V is TRBV3-1 (or the pseudogene TRBV3-2) and J is TRBJ2-2; 9 bases align to TRBD1. Germline V gene lookup returns CDR1 LGHDT and CDR2 YNNKEL (reference sequence). CDR3 length: 15 amino acids. V was clipped by 6 bases and J by 7 bases; unmatched bases: 9. CDR3 sequence (DNA): TGTGCCAGCAGAATGACAGGGGGGGCCGGCGGGGAGCTGTTTTTT. Residues: CASRMTGGAGGELFF.

This rearrangement joins TRBV6-5 to TRBJ2-3; a weak D match, TRBD2 (5 bases). The V end lost 8 bases, the J end lost 4 bases, and 16 bases lay between the germline ends. The germline CDR1 and CDR2 sequences are MNHEY and SVGAGI. CDR3 length equals 14 residues. CDR3 residues: CASGPALRADTQYF. For the CDR3, the DNA is TGTGCCAGCGGACCCGCACTGAGGGCAGATACGCAGTATTTT.